This entry features one T cell receptor beta chain sequence. Germline loops: CDR1 LNHDA, CDR2 SQIVND (reference sequence). The CDR3 totals 19 residues. Trimming took 3 bases from V and 1 from J; bases not matched to a gene: 5. The sample belongs to a study of blood T cell repertoires in COVID-19. Study background: Acute and convalescent COVID-19 samples came from the United States, Italy and Spain.

Study processing details: Reference gene primer amplification yielded estimated nucleated cell counts. Sequencing was performed with immunoSEQ multiplex PCR; in TCRdb, only in-frame clones are kept and a portion is missing. V and J calls and clone size are those listed in that table; D and trimming were worked out from the DNA. The data contain some 180,000 clones, about 88% of them singletons. The sequence was obtained from a man aged 50 to 59 with COVID-19, enrolled during active disease. This sequence joins TRBV19 and TRBJ2-6, with 14 bases matching TRBD2. Material: peripheral blood. This CDR3 is CASSIRLAGGPSGANVLTF. The CDR3 DNA sequence: TGTGCCAGTAGTATTAGACTAGCGGGAGGGCCTTCTGGGGCCAACGTCCTGACTTTC.